The entry that follows covers one T cell receptor (beta chain) sequence. The V and J ends lost 6 bases and 3 bases, in that order; junction bases with no gene match: 7. The CDR3 totals 13 residues. CDR1 and CDR2 from the germline V gene are DFQATT and SNEGSKA (reference sequence). Time point described: patch test 1, 2 weeks after DPC sensitization. The treatment was: therapeutic diphenylcyclopropenone sensitization with weekly scalp DPC. The sample comes from a study of human T cells and chemical hapten exposure. The library put unique molecular identifiers onto individual cDNA molecules. Each CDR3 protein is one row after TCRdb ran MiXCR on the RACE reads. This sample yields roughly 200,000 distinct CDR3 sequences, of which more than 20% are seen a single time; less than 7% belongs to the top ten.

The chain employs TRBV20-1 and TRBJ2-7; TRBD1 matches at 8 bases. Sample: whole blood, taken in connection with sensitization to the hapten diphenylcyclopropenone (DPC). This receptor was taken from a woman aged 45-60 years with alopecia areata. Some clones in this sample may be carry-over from other donors' samples. The CDR3 protein is CSATGTGVYEQYF. The CDR3 DNA follows: TGCAGTGCAACCGGGACAGGTGTCTACGAGCAGTACTTC.